Listed below are T cell receptor beta chains from one sample, sequenced in a study of patients and donors after allogeneic stem cell transplantation. MiXCR, run by TCRdb on the RT-PCR reads, gives a single entry per CDR3 protein. The sample consists of fewer than 180,000 distinct CDR3 sequences, over 35% of them appearing once. Sequenced input: blood, either unsorted or a sorted T cell fraction (not recorded which). Every receptor here comes from a human donor who was either an allogeneic HSCT recipient or a stem cell or donor lymphocyte infusion donor (not recorded which). It is not recorded whose cells these are; they may come from a transplant donor. CDR3s include the opening cysteine and the closing phenylalanine or tryptophan. The order of the fields is CDR3 length, J gene, D gene, clone size, V gene, CDR3 DNA, CDR3 protein. The D gene is left open where the match is weak. The size field is filled for only some rows; it gives once, few, many or a size class.

CDR3 length: 14
J gene: TRBJ1-2
D gene: TRBD1
clone size: few
V gene: TRBV6-1
CDR3 DNA: TGTGCCAGCAGTGCGGACAGGCCTGGCTATGGCTACACCTTC
CDR3 protein: CASSADRPGYGYTF

CDR3 length: 16
J gene: TRBJ1-6
D gene: TRBD1
clone size: -
V gene: TRBV5-1
CDR3 DNA: TGCGCCAGCAGCTTGGCCCGGACAGGGACGGATTCACCCCTCCACTTT
CDR3 protein: CASSLARTGTDSPLHF

CDR3 length: 16
J gene: TRBJ2-2
D gene: TRBD1
clone size: few
V gene: TRBV28
CDR3 DNA: TGTGCCAGCAGTTGGACAGGAGCTACGAACACCGGGGAGCTGTTTTTT
CDR3 protein: CASSWTGATNTGELFF

CDR3 length: 16
J gene: TRBJ1-5
D gene: -
clone size: -
V gene: TRBV20-1
CDR3 DNA: TGCAGTGCTAGTTCCCCGGGGGGACTTAGCAATCAGCCCCAGCATTTT
CDR3 protein: CSASSPGGLSNQPQHF

CDR3 length: 16
J gene: TRBJ1-6
D gene: -
clone size: -
V gene: TRBV28
CDR3 DNA: TGTGCCAGCAGTTTGCCAGCCCCCTCCTATAATTCACCCCTCCACTTT
CDR3 protein: CASSLPAPSYNSPLHF

CDR3 length: 15
J gene: TRBJ2-2
D gene: -
clone size: -
V gene: TRBV25-1
CDR3 DNA: TGTGCCAGCAGAGAGACAGGGAGGGACACCGGGGAGCTGTTTTTT
CDR3 protein: CASRETGRDTGELFF

CDR3 length: 14
J gene: TRBJ2-3
D gene: -
clone size: -
V gene: TRBV4-2
CDR3 DNA: TGTGCCAGCAGCCAAGGGGCAAGCACAGATACGCAGTATTTT
CDR3 protein: CASSQGASTDTQYF

CDR3 length: 13
J gene: TRBJ1-6
D gene: -
clone size: -
V gene: TRBV6-5
CDR3 DNA: TGTGCCAGCAGTTACGAAGGGCCTTCACCCCTCCACTTT
CDR3 protein: CASSYEGPSPLHF

CDR3 length: 16
J gene: TRBJ2-5
D gene: TRBD2
clone size: -
V gene: TRBV12-3/TRBV12-4
CDR3 DNA: TGTGCCAGCAGCCTGACAGCGGGGGAGTACGAAGAGACCCAGTACTTC
CDR3 protein: CASSLTAGEYEETQYF

CDR3 length: 9
J gene: TRBJ2-3
D gene: -
clone size: few
V gene: TRBV12-3/TRBV12-4
CDR3 DNA: TGTGCCAGCAGTTCCCCCCTGTATTTT
CDR3 protein: CASSSPLYF